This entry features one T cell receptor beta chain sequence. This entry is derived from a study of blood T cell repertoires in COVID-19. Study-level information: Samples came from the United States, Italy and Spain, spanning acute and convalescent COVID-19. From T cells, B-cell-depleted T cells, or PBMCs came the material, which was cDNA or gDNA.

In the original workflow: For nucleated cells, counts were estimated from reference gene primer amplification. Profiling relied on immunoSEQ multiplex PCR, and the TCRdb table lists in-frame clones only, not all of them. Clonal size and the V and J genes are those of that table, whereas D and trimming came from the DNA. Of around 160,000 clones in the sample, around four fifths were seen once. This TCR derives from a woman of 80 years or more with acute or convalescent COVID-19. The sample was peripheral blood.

CDR3 residues: CSVDERNRGITEAFF. CDR3 DNA: TGCAGCGTTGATGAGAGGAACAGGGGGATCACTGAAGCTTTCTTT. The chain has TRBV29-1 and TRBJ1-1; TRBD1 matches 8 bases. This CDR3 is 15 amino acids long. CDR1 SQVTM and CDR2 ANQGSEA come from the germline V gene. The J segment lost 4 bases and the V segment lost 3 bases, leaving 10 bases of the junction unmatched.